This T cell receptor (beta chain) was observed in a study of early T cells in non-severe SARS-CoV-2 infection (dated by TCRdb to 2020 to 2023). Regarding the complete study: Bulk RNA from unsorted whole blood was used for TCR sequencing, so alpha and beta chains could not be paired. On the study overall, not on this receptor specifically: VDJdb matching was skewed toward anti-spike CD8 responses and likely underestimated virus-specific expansions by missing private and CD4 specificities.

The receptor library was made with 5' RACE. TCRdb records NextSeq 500 as the sequencer. In the TCR library protocol, unique molecular identifiers were attached to individual cDNA molecules to correct for PCR bias and sequencing error. Sequencing covered both TCR alpha and beta chains, and within each sample the abundances of alpha and beta sequences were tightly co-correlated. Concerning the study's data processing: Decombinator V4 was used to annotate the V gene, J gene and CDR3 of the TCR sequences. Expanded TCRs were defined as changing significantly between any two time points under a Poisson model with p below 0.0001. TCR abundances were normalised to the total number of TCRs sequenced in each sample and reported as counts per million. A search of VDJdb, accessed on 1 November 2021, was run for TCRs annotated to CMV, EBV and SARS-CoV-2, with TCRs annotated for multiple antigens excluded. TCRdb redid the processing of the public reads, applying fastp at Q25 and MiXCR, and retained in-frame beta chains. Each entry merges the rows of one CDR3 protein and shows their most common DNA and genes. TCRdb, not the original authors, processed these V and J calls. The sample data list fewer than 35,000 distinct CDR3 sequences, and over 9% of these were observed just once. Around 14% of the sample goes to the ten largest clones.

Many counts were recorded for this clonotype. Its binding antigen is unknown. No much larger clone is present one base from it, and per-base qualities are unavailable. A case-control design nested within a healthcare worker cohort in London, UK, was used, with weekly nasopharyngeal swab PCR tests and blood sampling performed. Healthcare workers were recruited between 23 and 31 March 2020, during the week of the UK lockdown, and were followed weekly for up to roughly 15 weeks. Source material: whole blood. The clonotype was recovered from an adult who was a healthcare worker with PCR-confirmed SARS-CoV-2 infection or an uninfected control (not recorded which).

The CDR3 is CASSYGAGGRQKALYTQYF. The sequence in DNA is TGTGCCAGCAGTTACGGAGCGGGGGGCCGACAAAAGGCCCTTTATACGCAGTATTTT. Recombination linked TRBV6-6 to TRBJ2-3; a stretch of 9 junction bases matches TRBD2. Sequences MNHNY (CDR1) and SVGAGI (CDR2) are obtained from the germline V gene (reference sequence). From the cysteine through the phenylalanine, the CDR3 covers 19 amino acids. The CDR3 DNA has 57 bases and is translated from base 1. The V end gives up 2 bases and the J end 7 bases, leaving 19 bases in the junction not matched to a gene.